Sequencing of this T cell receptor (beta chain) was carried out in a study of blood T cells in healthy people across ages. V was trimmed by 2 bases and J by 3 bases, leaving 4 bases between them. The CDR3 runs 13 residues. A second PCR of 7 to 11 cycles used a sample-barcoded 5' primer and a J-beta primer mix. A single record per CDR3 protein comes from TCRdb applying MiXCR to the 5' RACE reads. The profile covers about 800,000 distinct CDR3 sequences, with around half appearing a single time and approximately 18% taken by the ten largest. The specimen sequenced was blood. V usage is TRBV12-3 or TRBV12-4 and J usage is TRBJ1-4; D unclear. The TCR was taken from an older man in good health. The CDR3 region has the DNA TGTGCCAGCAGTTTAACTGCTAATGAAAAACTGTTTTTT. Protein sequence: CASSLTANEKLFF.